A single T cell receptor (beta chain) is shown here with its context. The target antigen is unknown. Each donor gave one heparinised blood draw averaging about 120 mL. This sample was included in a study of beta chain features in type 1 diabetes. Study information: The number of sorted cells examined across all samples was some 99,000,000.

Study-wide findings and caveats: PCR might preferentially amplify shorter templates, equally in patients and controls.

The study reverse transcribed the entire isolated RNA, so it sequenced expressed TCRB transcripts. The data were produced by immunoSEQ multiplex PCR, yet TCRdb's version contains in-frame clones alone and is incomplete. The data show tens of thousands of clones, with approximately 74% seen just once and approximately 2.1% held by the top ten. The TCR was taken from a middle-aged woman in good health. Sequenced input: Tregs from blood.

The CDR3 nucleotides read TGCGCCAGCAGGGGTGTTGTTATGGCCAGGGGCCGCACCGGCACTGAAGCTTTCTTT. This translates into CASRGVVMARGRTGTEAFF. The V and J genes are TRBV5-1 and TRBJ1-1; D is perhaps TRBD1 (6 bases). The germline V gene has CDR1 SGHRS and CDR2 YFSETQ. The CDR3 covers 19 residues. The V gene lost 5 bases and the J gene lost 4 bases, with 30 bases spanning the gap.